The clone carrying this T cell receptor (beta chain) occurred once. The data were obtained in a study of blood T cell repertoires in COVID-19. Looking at the study overall: Collection of acute and convalescent COVID-19 samples took place in the United States, Italy and Spain.

The length of the CDR3 is 13 residues. Germline V CDR1 and CDR2: SNHLY, FYNNEI. Trimming removed 10 bases at V and 2 bases at J, with 14 bases between. The data were produced by immunoSEQ multiplex PCR, yet TCRdb's version contains in-frame clones alone and is incomplete. The table includes 150,000 or so clones, approximately 84% detected once. The TCR originated in a woman of 80 years or more with acute or convalescent COVID-19. The genes are TRBV2 and TRBJ1-2, with D possibly TRBD1 on 6 matching bases. Sample: peripheral blood. The DNA of the CDR3 is TGTGCCACCCAGGGGCAGGGGAACTATGGCTACACCTTC. Its protein product is CATQGQGNYGYTF. The full variable domain, with the rest looked up from reference TRBV2 and TRBJ1-2, is EPEVTQTPSHQVTQMGQEVILRCVPISNHLYFYWYRQILGQKVEFLVSFYNNEISEKSEIFDDQFSVERPDGSNFTLKIRSTKLEDSAMYFCATQGQGNYGYTFGSGTRLTVV.